These 22 T cell receptor beta chains were all obtained from the same sample, sequenced in a study of T cell responses to AZD1222 COVID-19 vaccine. Sequencing used immunoSEQ multiplex PCR; TCRdb keeps in-frame clones, though not all of them. The sample holds more than 140,000 clones, 90% to 95% seen once. The material was peripheral blood, obtained on day 0 of AZD1222 vaccination. The origin of the receptors is an adult in good health.

The chain uses TRBV11-3 and TRBJ2-5; D may be TRBD1 (6 bases). The V and J ends lost 3 bases and 5 bases respectively, with 7 bases between them. The CDR3 sequence is 12 residues long. Germline V gives CDR1 SGHNT, CDR2 YENEEA. The CDR3 loop reads CASSFRGETQYF. CDR3 DNA: TGTGCCAGCAGCTTCAGGGGCGAGACCCAGTACTTC.

The J gene is TRBJ2-7, the V gene TRBV2; 10 bases match TRBD2. Germline V CDR1 and CDR2: SNHLY, FYNNEI. Germline trimming cut 5 bases from V and 4 bases from J; bases unmatched to any gene: 5. The CDR3 has 14 residues. CDR3 sequence (DNA): TGTGCCAGCAGTCCGTCTAGCGGGAGTTACGAGCAGTACTTC. Translating it yields CASSPSSGSYEQYF.

V gene TRBV6-6 combines with J gene TRBJ1-5, with a tentative D call TRBD1 (5 bases). Per the germline V gene, CDR1 is MNHNY and CDR2 is SVGAGI (reference sequence). V gave up 2 bases and J gave up 9 bases, with 17 bases separating them. CDR3 size: 15 residues. Written as DNA, the CDR3 is TGTGCCAGCAGTTACCCCCTCGACAGCCAGGGGCCCCAGCATTTT. This encodes CASSYPLDSQGPQHF.

The V call is TRBV6-5, the J call TRBJ1-4; D is undetermined. This CDR3 has 15 amino acids. Per the germline V gene, CDR1 is MNHEY and CDR2 is SVGAGI. Trimming took off 7 bases at V and 7 bases at J, with 19 bases between the two ends. The CDR3 protein is CASTTRSLGAEKLFF. As DNA, the CDR3 is TGTGCCAGCACCACGCGTTCCTTGGGAGCTGAAAAACTGTTTTTT.

The genes are TRBV19 and TRBJ2-1; 8 bases agree with TRBD2. CDR1 is LNHDA and CDR2 is SQIVND in the germline V gene (reference sequence). V lost 7 bases, J lost 9 bases, and 8 bases stayed unmatched. CDR3 size: 13 residues. The CDR3 coding sequence is TGTGCCAGTACGCCGGGACTAGGGGTTGAGCAGTTCTTC. Amino acid sequence: CASTPGLGVEQFF. The full variable domain, rest sourced from reference TRBV19 and TRBJ2-1, is DGGITQSPKYLFRKEGQNVTLSCEQNLNHDAMYWYRQDPGQGLRLIYYSQIVNDFQKGDIAEGYSVSREKKESFPLTVTSAQKNPTAFYLCASTPGLGVEQFFGPGTRLTVL.

The V gene is TRBV7-2, the J gene TRBJ2-1; tentatively, D is TRBD1 (5 bases). Germline CDR1 reads SGHTA; CDR2 reads FQGNSA. Trimming pared 9 bases from V and 5 bases from J, leaving 17 bases between. The CDR3 spans 14 residues. The CDR3: CASFVSGLHNEQFF. The CDR3 DNA follows: TGTGCCAGTTTTGTTTCAGGGCTGCACAATGAGCAGTTCTTC.

The chain combines TRBV28 with TRBJ1-6; the D is unclear. Germline V gene sequence: CDR1 MDHEN, CDR2 SYDVKM. The CDR3 is 13 amino acids. V was trimmed by 5 bases and J by 7 bases, leaving 9 bases between them. This CDR3 reads CASSLIGNSPLHF. Here the CDR3 DNA reads TGTGCCAGCAGTCTAATAGGGAATTCACCCCTCCACTTT.

The chain recombines TRBV30 with TRBJ2-2; a possible D gene is TRBD2 (6 bases). Germline V lookup: CDR1 GTSNPN, CDR2 SVGIG (reference sequence). This CDR3 is built from 12 residues. The V and J ends lost 7 bases and 2 bases respectively, with 8 bases between them. CDR3 sequence reads: CAFGGNTGELFF. CDR3 nucleotide sequence: TGTGCCTTCGGGGGTAACACCGGGGAGCTGTTTTTT.

This chain uses TRBV6-1 with TRBJ1-5, with D unresolved. Germline values: CDR1 MNHNS, CDR2 SASEGT. This CDR3 has 11 residues. V was cut by 3 bases and J by 6 bases, with 3 bases left in between. The CDR3 DNA sequence: TGTGCCAGCAGTGATAGTCAGCCCCAGCATTTT. This codes for CASSDSQPQHF.

The chain has TRBV11-1 and TRBJ2-7; D could derive from TRBD1 or TRBD2 (5 bases each). Germline CDR1 SGHAT, CDR2 FQDESV (reference sequence). Trimming left V 5 bases short and J 5 bases short, with 13 bases between. This CDR3 has 13 residues. The CDR3 DNA is TGTGCCAGCAGCCCGGGGACCTTAAACGAGCAGTACTTC. Its translation is CASSPGTLNEQYF.

The rearrangement links TRBV7-2 to TRBJ1-1; D call uncertain. The CDR3 consists of 16 residues. CDR1 is SGHTA and CDR2 is FQGNSA in the germline V gene. The V gene lost 1 base and the J gene lost 1 base, with 13 bases spanning the gap. CDR3 nucleotide sequence: TGTGCCAGCAGCTTAGTCAGAAGACTTGAGAACACTGAAGCTTTCTTT. This gives the protein CASSLVRRLENTEAFF.

The V and J genes are TRBV27 and TRBJ2-7; no clear D gene. Germline assignment: CDR1 MNHEY and CDR2 SMNVEV (reference sequence). V lost 2 bases, J lost 0 bases, and 5 bases lay in between. The CDR3 loop spans 13 amino acids. In nucleotides, the CDR3 is TGTGCCAGCAGTTTAACCGACTCCTACGAGCAGTACTTC. Its protein is CASSLTDSYEQYF.

This chain joins TRBV6-2 or TRBV6-3 and TRBJ1-5; the D is unclear. Per the germline V gene, CDR1 is MNHEY and CDR2 is SVGEGT. V lost 4 bases to trimming and J lost 3 bases, with 4 bases between them. The CDR3 contains 12 residues. The CDR3 sequence is CASSFPNQPQHF. CDR3 DNA sequence: TGTGCCAGCAGTTTCCCCAATCAGCCCCAGCATTTT.

V usage is TRBV7-9 and J usage is TRBJ2-1; a possible D gene is TRBD2 (6 bases). The V gene lost 7 bases and the J gene lost 4 bases, with 14 bases spanning the gap. This CDR3 has 14 residues. In germline, CDR1 is SEHNR, CDR2 FQNEAQ (reference sequence). The CDR3 is CASTIAELYNEQFF. CDR3 sequence (DNA): TGTGCCAGCACAATAGCGGAATTATACAATGAGCAGTTCTTC.

The chain has TRBV5-5 and TRBJ2-1; D unclear. V lost 0 bases, J lost 2 bases, and 12 bases lay in between. Germline V CDR1 and CDR2: SGHKS, YYEKEE (reference sequence). CDR3 length: 16 residues. DNA for the CDR3: TGTGCCAGCAGCTTGGCGCTAGTTCGGCCCTACAATGAGCAGTTCTTC. Translating gives CASSLALVRPYNEQFF. Using reference TRBV5-5 and TRBJ2-1 for the parts outside the CDR3, the full variable domain is DAGVTQSPTHLIKTRGQQVTLRCSPISGHKSVSWYQQVLGQGPQFIFQYYEKEERGRGNFPDRFSARQFPNYSSELNVNALLLGDSALYLCASSLALVRPYNEQFFGPGTRLTVL.

This chain links TRBV7-2 with TRBJ2-1; 12 bases align to TRBD2. V shed 4 bases and J 0 bases; nucleotides not matched to a gene: 1. The CDR3 runs to 16 residues. The germline V gene encodes CDR1 SGHTA and CDR2 FQGNSA. CDR3 residues: CASSSTSGSSYNEQFF. Here the CDR3 DNA reads TGTGCCAGCAGCTCGACTAGCGGGAGCTCCTACAATGAGCAGTTCTTC.

The gene calls are TRBV24-1 and TRBJ2-5, with TRBD1 identical over 9 bases. Germline V lookup: CDR1 KGHDR, CDR2 SFDVKD. The length of the CDR3 is 15 residues. The V gene end was trimmed by 6 bases and the J gene end by 2 bases; junction bases not matched to a gene: 6. CDR3 in amino acids: CATSKTGGLQETQYF. CDR3 nucleotide sequence: TGTGCCACCAGTAAGACAGGGGGGCTGCAAGAGACCCAGTACTTC.

The V call is TRBV7-3, the J call TRBJ1-6, with TRBD1 identical over 9 bases. Looked up from germline, CDR1 is SGHTA and CDR2 is FQGTGA. Losses at the gene ends were 5 bases for V and 8 bases for J; bases not matched to a gene: 7. CDR3 length: 15 residues. The CDR3 coding sequence is TGTGCCAGCAGCCAGAGGGGACAGGGTGATTCACCCCTCCACTTT. Translation gives CASSQRGQGDSPLHF.

CDR3 amino acids: CSVYSGNTGELFF. The CDR3 region has the DNA TGCAGCGTATACTCGGGGAACACCGGGGAGCTGTTTTTT. The chain carries TRBV29-1 and TRBJ2-2, with D unresolved. The CDR3 consists of 13 residues. Germline V lookup: CDR1 SQVTM, CDR2 ANQGSEA. With 6 bases removed from V and 1 base from J, the gap between germline ends came to 9 bases.

The sample holds one count of this clone. The J gene is TRBJ2-5, the V gene TRBV28, with 7 bases fitting TRBD1. The CDR3 is 13 amino acids. After removal of 4 bases from V and 5 bases from J, the junction contained 4 bases not matched to a gene. CDR1 is MDHEN, CDR2 SYDVKM, per germline. DNA for the CDR3: TGTGCCAGCAGTTCGACAGGGTTGGAGACCCAGTACTTC. Its translation: CASSSTGLETQYF.

V is TRBV28 and J is TRBJ2-7; D gene ambiguous. This CDR3 is 12 amino acids long. The germline gives CDR1 MDHEN, CDR2 SYDVKM. V gave up 6 bases and J gave up 2 bases, with 8 bases separating them. The CDR3 DNA follows: TGTGCCAGCAGCTTCTCCCCCTACGAGCAGTACTTC. Amino acid sequence: CASSFSPYEQYF.

The V gene is TRBV21-1, the J gene TRBJ1-2; the table calls TRBD1, which could not be checked here. TRBV21-1 is annotated as a pseudogene. CDR3 length: 12 amino acids. The CDR3 nucleotides read TGTGCCAGGGGGGCAGGGTCGGGTGGCTACACCTTC. The encoded protein is CARGAGSGGYTF.